This T cell receptor (beta chain) was observed in a study of cytomegalovirus exposure and HLA in healthy donors. Across the study: Prior work identified 95 million to 120 million unique TCR beta sequences in approximately 200 million T cells.

PCR employed 60 Vbeta and 13 Jbeta primers. TCRdb's copy holds only in-frame clones and misses some; the assay was immunoSEQ multiplex PCR. The sample has over 110,000 clones, around 80% seen once. Whole-study findings and limits: Apart from CMV serostatus, no immune exposure information was available. Most CMV-associated TCR beta chains were later found to appear HLA-restricted.

There are a few counts of this clone. Its antigen is not known. Per the germline V gene, CDR1 is LNHDA and CDR2 is SQIVND (reference sequence). The CDR3 runs to 11 residues. The V gene lost 6 bases and the J gene lost 10 bases, with 10 bases spanning the gap. This receptor was obtained from a male donor in good health and CMV-seropositive. The sample comprised PBMCs. This chain joins TRBV19 and TRBJ2-1; perhaps TRBD2 as D (5 bases). The CDR3 protein is CASRLGGEQFF. The CDR3 nucleotides read TGTGCCAGTAGGCTCGGCGGGGAGCAGTTCTTC.